The 22 T cell receptor beta chains reported below all come from one sample, sequenced in a study of T-cell reconstitution after alpha-beta-depleted transplantation in children. The TCRbeta library incorporated unique molecular identifiers. TCRdb itself ran the PCR reads through MiXCR, one entry per CDR3 protein. The data show approximately 590,000 distinct CDR3 sequences, roughly 10% seen once. The starting material was PBMCs from the stem cell graft donor, obtained from the stem cell graft. Receptors originate from a human donor who donated a stem cell graft to a child with acute myeloid leukemia.

In its sample, this clonotype was seen a few times. This chain connects TRBV5-1 to TRBJ2-7; D call uncertain. Germline CDR1 and CDR2: SGHRS and YFSETQ. Deletions cut 1 base from V and 0 bases from J, with 14 bases between. The CDR3 is 16 amino acids. The CDR3 spells CASSLSLMVNSYEQYF. In DNA, the CDR3 is TGCGCCAGCAGCTTGTCACTGATGGTGAACTCCTACGAGCAGTACTTC.

This chain links TRBV10-3 with TRBJ2-3; D remains unclear. The CDR3 is 11 residues long. Trimming took 6 bases from V and 4 from J, leaving 5 bases between them. Germline V lookup: CDR1 ENHRY, CDR2 SYGVKD. The CDR3 coding sequence is TGTGCCATCAGCAGATCAGATACGCAGTATTTT. It yields the protein CAISRSDTQYF.

The chain is built from TRBV30 and TRBJ2-7; TRBD2 matches 11 bases. The V gene's germline CDR1 is GTSNPN and CDR2 SVGIG (reference sequence). V dropped 5 bases and J dropped 7; count of bases not matched to a gene: 10. The CDR3 contains 14 residues. The CDR3 nucleotides read TGTGCCTGGGGACTACTAGCGGGAGCTGGAGAGCAGTACTTC. Protein sequence: CAWGLLAGAGEQYF.

This clonotype was observed a few times. V usage is TRBV29-1 and J usage is TRBJ2-1; tentatively, D is TRBD1 (5 bases). The CDR3 totals 13 residues. CDR1 is SQVTM and CDR2 is ANQGSEA in the germline V gene. The V end lost 3 bases, the J end lost 10 bases, and 16 bases lay between the germline ends. CDR3: CSVDGAQAREQFF. As DNA, the CDR3 is TGCAGCGTTGATGGGGCCCAGGCAAGAGAGCAGTTCTTC.

This clonotype was seen ten or more times. CDR3 DNA sequence: TGTGCCAGCAGTTACCAGAACACTGAAGCTTTCTTT. This encodes CASSYQNTEAFF. The rearrangement uses TRBV6-6 and TRBJ1-1; D ambiguous. CDR1 is MNHNY, CDR2 SVGAGI, per germline (reference sequence). The CDR3 loop spans 12 amino acids. V gave up 2 bases and J gave up 1 base, with 2 bases separating them.

This clonotype was detected a few times. The chain links TRBV6-2 or TRBV6-3 to TRBJ2-1; 13 bases match TRBD2. Unmatched junction bases numbered 7, after V lost 4 bases and J lost 10 bases. CDR1 MNHEY and CDR2 SVGEGT come from the germline V gene. CDR3 length equals 15 residues. CDR3 region: CASSFRGLAGVEQFF. The DNA for the CDR3 is TGTGCCAGCAGTTTCCGCGGACTAGCGGGAGTAGAGCAGTTCTTC.

A remark on this clonotype: Being one base from a much bigger clone, this may be a read error. In this CDR3 the conserved last residue, phenylalanine or tryptophan, is missing, so a read error is likely. The chain carries TRBV7-2 and TRBJ2-7, with 7 bases matching TRBD1. The CDR3 totals 15 residues. CDR1 is SGHTA, CDR2 FQGNSA, per germline. With V trimmed by 5 bases and J by 4 bases, 11 bases remained unmatched. CDR3 nucleotides: TGTGCCAGCAGCCCCCCCGGGACAGCTCTTTACGAGCAGTACTGC. Translation gives CASSPPGTALYEQYC.

The chain couples TRBV6-2 or TRBV6-3 to TRBJ2-7; 7 bases line up with TRBD1. This CDR3 comprises 16 residues. Germline trimming cut 5 bases from V and 2 bases from J; bases unmatched to any gene: 12. Germline-derived CDR1 and CDR2 are MNHEY and SVGEGT. CDR3 loop: CASSTKGAKFTYEQYF. DNA for the CDR3: TGTGCCAGCAGTACCAAGGGGGCGAAGTTTACCTACGAGCAGTACTTC.

The V gene is TRBV3-1, the J gene TRBJ2-2, with 13 bases identical to TRBD2. The V segment lost 5 bases and the J segment 4 bases; nucleotides outside the gene matches: 4. Germline-derived CDR1 and CDR2 are LGHDT and YNNKEL (reference sequence). The CDR3 is 16 residues long. The CDR3 bases are TGTGCCAGCAGCGCCCGGACTAGCGGGAGCACCGGGGAGCTGTTTTTT. Translated: CASSARTSGSTGELFF. Complete variable domain (other parts from reference TRBV3-1 and TRBJ2-2): DTAVSQTPKYLVTQMGNDKSIKCEQNLGHDTMYWYKQDSKKFLKIMFSYNNKELIINETVPNRFSPKSPDKAHLNLHINSLELGDSAVYFCASSARTSGSTGELFFGEGSRLTVL.

The chain has TRBV3-1 and TRBJ2-7; perhaps TRBD2 as D (6 bases). The CDR3 extends over 15 amino acids. The germline V and J ends were trimmed by 0 bases and 2 bases, with 11 bases remaining between them. CDR1 and CDR2 (germline): LGHDT, YNNKEL (reference sequence). The CDR3 nucleotides are TGTGCCAGCAGCCAAGATTGGGGACTCCCCTACGAGCAGTACTTC. This gives the protein CASSQDWGLPYEQYF.

This clonotype was picked up many times. This chain uses TRBV21-1 with TRBJ2-1; no DNA check was done on the table's D call, TRBD2. TRBV21-1 has pseudogene status. The CDR3 totals 16 residues. The CDR3 is CASSTRLADYYNEQFF. In nucleotides, the CDR3 is TGTGCCAGCAGCACCCGACTAGCGGACTACTACAATGAGCAGTTCTTC.

On this clonotype itself: The conserved final phenylalanine or tryptophan is absent from the CDR3, which likely points to a read error. This rearrangement joins TRBV6-1 to TRBJ1-1; D is ambiguous. The CDR3 length is 14 residues. V was cut by 6 bases and J by 1 base, with 12 bases left in between. CDR1 and CDR2 from the germline V gene are MNHNS and SASEGT. The CDR3 region is CASSPVPRNTEAFY. CDR3 DNA: TGTGCCAGCAGCCCAGTTCCCCGGAACACTGAAGCTTTCTAT.

This chain joins TRBV20-1 and TRBJ2-7; 8 nucleotides line up with TRBD2. CDR1 is DFQATT and CDR2 is SNEGSKA in the germline V gene (reference sequence). V lost 5 bases, J lost 5 bases, and 14 bases stayed unmatched. The CDR3 has 15 residues. In nucleotides, the CDR3 is TGCAGTGCTCGAAGCGGAAGCGGGAGTGGCCACGAGCAGTACTTC. Residues: CSARSGSGSGHEQYF.

The rearrangement joins TRBV7-9 to TRBJ1-2; D gene unclear. The V gene's germline CDR1 is SEHNR and CDR2 FQNEAQ (reference sequence). CDR3 length: 13 residues. Deletions cut 3 bases from V and 8 bases from J, with 13 bases between. CDR3 region: CASSFNAGYGYTF. CDR3 nucleotides: TGTGCCAGCAGCTTTAACGCGGGGTACGGCTACACCTTC.

Comment on this clonotype: A far larger clone differs by one base, so this is likely a read error. The rearrangement uses TRBV5-1 and TRBJ2-1; 13 bases match TRBD2. V trimming: 0 bases; J trimming: 9 bases; junction bases outside the gene matches: 3. This CDR3 is 15 amino acids long. Germline CDR1 reads SGHRS; CDR2 reads YFSETQ. As DNA, the CDR3 is TGCGCCAGCAGCTTGGGGACTAGCGGGGGCATTGAGCAGTTCTTC. Translation gives CASSLGTSGGIEQFF. Full variable domain (missing parts from reference TRBV5-1 and TRBJ2-1): KAGVTQTPRYLIKTRGQQVTLSCSPISGHRSVSWYQQTPGQGLQFLFEYFSETQRNKGNFPGRFSGRQFSNSRSEMNVSTLELGDSALYLCASSLGTSGGIEQFFGPGTRLTVL.

V usage is TRBV6-1 and J usage is TRBJ1-1; D not resolved. V lost 4 bases, J lost 7 bases, and 16 bases lay in between. The CDR3 loop spans 14 amino acids. Germline lookup yields CDR1 MNHNS and CDR2 SASEGT. In nucleotides, the CDR3 is TGTGCCAGCAGTGGCTTCCACCCCCGAATTGAAGCTTTCTTT. Translating it yields CASSGFHPRIEAFF.

This clonotype was recorded at least ten times. The chain uses TRBV27 and TRBJ2-1; 11 bases line up with TRBD2. The V gene's germline CDR1 is MNHEY and CDR2 SMNVEV (reference sequence). J lost 5 bases, V lost 3 bases, and 3 bases had no gene match. The CDR3 is 15 amino acids. As DNA, the CDR3 is TGTGCCAGCAGTTTCGGGACTAGCGGCGACAATGAGCAGTTCTTC. This sequence encodes CASSFGTSGDNEQFF.

This chain joins TRBV20-1 and TRBJ2-3; the D gene is possibly TRBD2 (6 bases). The CDR3 loop spans 14 amino acids. The germline CDR1 and CDR2 sequences are DFQATT and SNEGSKA (reference sequence). Trimming removed 0 bases at V and 10 bases at J, with 17 bases between. The CDR3 nucleotides read TGCAGTGCTAGAGAGGGTCGGGAGTGGAGTGCGCAGTATTTT. It encodes CSAREGREWSAQYF.

The rearrangement links TRBV2 to TRBJ2-3, with a weak D call TRBD2 (6 bases). Deletions cut 4 bases from V and 1 base from J, with 9 bases between. This CDR3 has 14 residues. The germline gives CDR1 SNHLY, CDR2 FYNNEI. CDR3 coding DNA: TGTGCCAGCAGTGTCGGGAGAGGCACAGATACGCAGTATTTT. Amino acids: CASSVGRGTDTQYF.

The genes are TRBV25-1 and TRBJ1-2; possibly TRBD1 for D (5 bases). Per germline, CDR1 MGHDK and CDR2 SYGVNS. With 4 bases removed from V and 0 bases from J, the gap between germline ends came to 12 bases. The CDR3 is made up of 15 amino acids. The CDR3, as DNA: TGTGCCAGCAGTGGTAGACAGAAAGCTAACTATGGCTACACCTTC. This sequence encodes CASSGRQKANYGYTF.

The chain uses TRBV6-1 and TRBJ2-2; D is perhaps TRBD1 (5 bases). V was cut by 5 bases and J by 4 bases, with 14 bases left in between. The germline CDR1 and CDR2 sequences are MNHNS and SASEGT. This CDR3 is 15 amino acids long. CDR3 amino acids: CASSLRQRTTGELFF. The CDR3 DNA is TGTGCCAGCAGTCTAAGACAGAGAACCACCGGGGAGCTGTTTTTT.

The chain is built from TRBV4-3 and TRBJ2-7; D is unclear. This CDR3 region has 16 residues. CDR1 and CDR2 from the germline V gene are LGHNA and YSLEER. V was cut by 2 bases and J by 7 bases, with 21 bases left in between. The CDR3 DNA reads TGCGCCAGCAGCCAAAGGCCATACATCTCTTCTCGGGAGCAGTACTTC. It is translated as CASSQRPYISSREQYF.